This T cell receptor (beta chain) was identified in a study of T cells after yellow fever vaccination. Looking at the study overall: Some fractions had low cell numbers, and these were prepared with SMART-Seq v4 Ultra Low Input. Study-level findings and limits: Overall, a small share of clonotypes was seen in both CD4 and CD8 compartments. After the booster, 96% of CD4 and about nine tenths of CD8 primary-response clones were re-detected.

Details on this clonotype: Its target is not known.

The V end was cut by 6 bases, the J end by 3 bases, with 11 bases between. The CDR3 sequence is 14 residues long. In germline, CDR1 is MNHEY, CDR2 SMNVEV (reference sequence). TCRdb ran MiXCR on the 5' RACE reads and lists one entry per CDR3 protein. The sample holds about 170,000 distinct CDR3 sequences, about 11% seen once. The J gene is TRBJ1-4, the V gene TRBV27; perhaps TRBD1 as D (6 bases). The material was CD8+ T cells sorted from PBMCs, obtained 15 days after the yellow fever booster vaccination. The clonotype was recovered from a man between 18 and 35 years old who received the YFV17D yellow fever vaccine. The chain's CDR3 is CASSPGVANEKLFF. The CDR3 DNA is TGTGCCAGCAGCCCAGGGGTGGCTAATGAAAAACTGTTTTTT.